The present entry profiles one T cell receptor (beta chain) with its context. This sample is part of a study of blood T cell repertoires in COVID-19. Turning to the study itself: Samples representing acute and convalescent COVID-19 were sourced from the United States, Italy and Spain. T cells, B-cell-depleted T cells, or PBMCs supplied cDNA or gDNA.

Per the study methods: It was from reference gene primer amplification that nucleated cell counts were estimated. Repertoires were generated with immunoSEQ multiplex PCR, while TCRdb's copy carries only in-frame clones and drops some. That table furnishes V, J and clone size, whereas the DNA furnished D and trimming. The table includes approximately 130,000 clones, just over 75% detected once. Deletions cut 0 bases from V and 0 bases from J, with 10 bases between. CDR3 length equals 16 residues. Germline CDR1 MNHEY, CDR2 SVGAGI. Sequencing was carried out using peripheral blood. The chain has TRBV6-5 and TRBJ2-3, with TRBD1 as a possible D gene (6 bases). The TCR comes from a human donor in a cohort sampled during active COVID-19. The CDR3 loop reads CASSYSGAASTDTQYF. The CDR3 DNA reads TGTGCCAGCAGTTACTCGGGGGCGGCGAGCACAGATACGCAGTATTTT.